This TCR beta chain was sequenced in a study of T cells in Graves' hyperthyroidism and ophthalmopathy. CDR1 SQVTM and CDR2 ANQGSEA come from the germline V gene. The CDR3 runs to 13 residues. PBMCs were obtained from about 10 ml fresh peripheral blood. Study-level findings and limits: Stable hyperthyroidism was told apart from ophthalmopathy by a model built on 13 V-J features. Most expanded thyroid clonotypes above 0.001 recurred in blood.

What was amplified from RNA transcripts were TCR beta CDR3 regions. The HTBI primer set served for first-round RT-PCR of the TCR CDR3. TCRdb fed the multiplex PCR reads into MiXCR, producing one record per CDR3 protein. Of roughly 740,000 distinct CDR3 sequences listed, over 15% are singletons. Concerning this clonotype itself: No antigen is known for it.

The receptor comes from a man aged 18 to 35 with Graves' hyperthyroidism. The sequencing input was blood. The chain joins TRBV29-1 to TRBJ2-7; D is perhaps TRBD1 or TRBD2 (5 bases each). CDR3 nucleotides: TGCAGTGTCGGGGCCCCGAGCTCCTACGAGCAGTACTTC. Protein product: CSVGAPSSYEQYF.